Following are 27 T cell receptor beta chains from one sample sequenced in a study of blood T cell repertoires in COVID-19. Data came from immunoSEQ multiplex PCR; TCRdb stores just in-frame clones and leaves some out. The sample lists 250,000 to 300,000 clones, 75% to 90% occurring once. The sample was peripheral blood. The receptor set was obtained from a woman aged 70-85 years with COVID-19, enrolled during active disease.

The chain couples TRBV19 to TRBJ2-3; 8 nucleotides align to TRBD2. V lost 3 bases to trimming and J lost 5 bases; unmatched junction nucleotides: 1. In germline, CDR1 is LNHDA, CDR2 SQIVND (reference sequence). The CDR3 is 13 residues long. The DNA of the CDR3 is TGTGCCAGTAGTATGGGACTAGGAGATACGCAGTATTTT. It encodes CASSMGLGDTQYF.

CDR3 sequence reads: CASTTIAGDSSPLHF. In nucleotides, the CDR3 is TGCGCCAGCACCACAATAGCGGGAGACTCTTCACCCCTCCACTTT. The J gene is TRBJ1-6, the V gene TRBV5-1, with D unresolved. The CDR3 loop spans 15 amino acids. Trimming pared 6 bases from V and 9 bases from J, leaving 19 bases between. CDR1 and CDR2 (germline): SGHRS, YFSETQ.

This clone showed up just a few times. The chain couples TRBV4-2 to TRBJ1-2, with TRBD1 matching 9 bases. The CDR3 runs to 14 residues. Germline V gene sequence: CDR1 LGHNA, CDR2 YNFKEQ. Germline trimming cut 0 bases from V and 12 bases from J; bases unmatched to any gene: 8. The CDR3 reads CASSQEGQGYGDTF. The CDR3 coding sequence is TGTGCCAGCAGCCAAGAGGGACAGGGCTATGGTGACACCTTC.

The chain uses TRBV11-3 and TRBJ2-1; 10 bases agree with TRBD2. Per germline, CDR1 SGHNT and CDR2 YENEEA. The CDR3 runs 16 residues. V shed 5 bases and J 8 bases; nucleotides not matched to a gene: 12. The CDR3 here is CASSISSGSGYDEQFF. The CDR3 coding sequence is TGTGCCAGCAGCATCTCTAGCGGGAGTGGGTATGATGAGCAGTTCTTC.

This clone has only a few counts. The chain recombines TRBV19 with TRBJ2-1, with 12 bases fitting TRBD2. Unmatched junction bases numbered 10, after V lost 3 bases and J lost 10 bases. The germline CDR1 and CDR2 sequences are LNHDA and SQIVND (reference sequence). The CDR3 runs to 16 residues. The DNA for the CDR3 is TGTGCCAGTAGTATCCCTAGCGGGAGGGGCAGGGTCGAGCAGTTCTTC. Its translation: CASSIPSGRGRVEQFF. Full variable domain (missing parts from reference TRBV19 and TRBJ2-1): DGGITQSPKYLFRKEGQNVTLSCEQNLNHDAMYWYRQDPGQGLRLIYYSQIVNDFQKGDIAEGYSVSREKKESFPLTVTSAQKNPTAFYLCASSIPSGRGRVEQFFGPGTRLTVL.

The chain couples TRBV29-1 to TRBJ1-3; 10 bases agree with TRBD1. J lost 0 bases, V lost 5 bases, and 4 bases had no gene match. The V gene's germline CDR1 is SQVTM and CDR2 ANQGSEA. There are 15 residues in the CDR3. CDR3 loop: CSVRRTGGSGNTIYF. The DNA of the CDR3 is TGCAGCGTTAGGAGGACAGGGGGCTCTGGAAACACCATATATTTT.

This chain links TRBV4-2 with TRBJ1-1; no definite D call. Germline V lookup: CDR1 LGHNA, CDR2 YNFKEQ. V dropped 4 bases and J dropped 5 bases, with 11 bases sitting between them. This CDR3 comprises 13 residues. The CDR3 nucleotides are TGTGCCAGCAGCCCCATGGCAGGAACTGAAGCTTTCTTT. Translated: CASSPMAGTEAFF.

The chain is built from TRBV27 and TRBJ2-5; the match to TRBD2 covers 13 bases. The CDR3 is made up of 17 amino acids. CDR1 and CDR2 (germline): MNHEY, SMNVEV (reference sequence). The trim removed 8 bases at V and 5 bases at J, leaving 14 bases unmatched. The CDR3 nucleotides are TGTGCCAGCCGACTAGCGGGAGGAGGGGGGGCCTGGGAGACCCAGTACTTC. As protein: CASRLAGGGGAWETQYF.

This clone appeared once. The chain has TRBV3-1 (or the pseudogene TRBV3-2) and TRBJ2-1; 10 bases are a match to TRBD2. Germline CDR1 LGHDT, CDR2 YNNKEL (reference sequence). CDR3 size: 15 residues. J gave up 2 bases and V 7 bases, and 5 bases lay outside the gene matches. Written as DNA, the CDR3 is TGTGCCAGCATCAAAAGCGGGGGGGCCTACAATGAGCAGTTCTTC. Protein sequence: CASIKSGGAYNEQFF.

This clone has just one count. The chain links TRBV5-4 to TRBJ2-7; 7 bases align to TRBD2. Germline CDR1 and CDR2: SGHNT and YYREEE (reference sequence). The CDR3 is 12 amino acids. Germline trimming cut 2 bases from V and 4 bases from J; bases unmatched to any gene: 0. CDR3: CASSFGRYEQYF. The CDR3 nucleotides read TGTGCCAGCAGCTTCGGGAGGTACGAGCAGTACTTC.

This clone was counted once. This chain links TRBV7-9 with TRBJ2-7, with D possibly being TRBD1 (8 bases). V dropped 2 bases and J dropped 0 bases, with 11 bases sitting between them. CDR1 SEHNR and CDR2 FQNEAQ come from the germline V gene (reference sequence). CDR3 length equals 15 residues. This CDR3 reads CASSLTGGDSYEQYF. The CDR3 DNA reads as TGTGCCAGCAGCTTAACAGGGGGGGACTCCTACGAGCAGTACTTC.

The rearrangement joins TRBV6-2 or TRBV6-3 to TRBJ1-1; weak D call: TRBD1 (5 bases). Looked up from germline, CDR1 is MNHEY and CDR2 is SVGEGT. The CDR3 has 17 residues. The V and J ends lost 2 bases and 4 bases respectively, with 20 bases between them. DNA of the CDR3: TGTGCCAGCAGTTACGGGGCGGCAGGGTGGGATTCCACTGAAGCTTTCTTT. It specifies CASSYGAAGWDSTEAFF.

Here the CDR3 DNA reads TGTGCCAGAAGCTTAGGGCCCCCCCGACAGGGCTGGAAACACCATATATTT. This gives the protein CARSLGPPRQGWKHHIF. The chain joins TRBV7-5 to TRBJ1-3; TRBD1, the D gene given by the table, was not confirmed from the DNA. TRBV7-5 is a listed pseudogene. CDR3 length: 17 amino acids.

This chain joins TRBV18 and TRBJ2-2; no definite D call. Trimming left V 2 bases short and J 5 bases short, with 15 bases between. The CDR3 runs 16 residues. Germline CDR1 is KGHSH and CDR2 is LQKENI. The CDR3 bases are TGTGCCAGCTCACCAGACATCGATAAATCAACCGGGGAGCTGTTTTTT. This translates into CASSPDIDKSTGELFF.

The gene calls are TRBV28 and TRBJ1-2, with 7 bases aligning to TRBD1. CDR3 length: 14 amino acids. Trimming cost V 3 bases and J 5 bases; bases outside gene matches: 6. Germline lookup yields CDR1 MDHEN and CDR2 SYDVKM. The CDR3 loop reads CASSFGLQGYGYTF. The CDR3, as DNA: TGTGCCAGCAGTTTCGGTTTACAGGGGTATGGCTACACCTTC.

This rearrangement joins TRBV4-3 to TRBJ2-4; 7 nucleotides line up with TRBD2. V lost 5 bases to trimming and J lost 8 bases; unmatched junction nucleotides: 12. The CDR3 covers 15 residues. CDR1 is LGHNA, CDR2 YSLEER, per germline. For the CDR3, the DNA is TGCGCCAGCAGCAACGGACTAGACGCCTGGGACATTCAGTACTTC. Residues: CASSNGLDAWDIQYF.

This clone was counted between two and nine times. The chain uses TRBV18 and TRBJ1-5, with TRBD1 matching over 11 bases. The germline gives CDR1 KGHSH, CDR2 LQKENI. The CDR3 has 17 residues. V dropped 3 bases and J dropped 4; count of bases not matched to a gene: 8. The CDR3 sequence: CASSPGTGGIGNQPQHF. CDR3 in DNA: TGTGCCAGCTCACCCGGGACAGGGGGAATTGGGAATCAGCCCCAGCATTTT.

The chain uses TRBV6-2 or TRBV6-3 and TRBJ2-1; 13 bases map to TRBD2. Germline V gene lookup returns CDR1 MNHEY and CDR2 SVGEGT. The J segment lost 13 bases and the V segment lost 5 bases, leaving 11 bases of the junction unmatched. The CDR3 has 15 residues. CDR3 loop: CASSLGLAGVSKQFF. The CDR3 region has the DNA TGTGCCAGCAGTCTAGGACTAGCGGGAGTCTCTAAACAGTTCTTC.

The chain has TRBV28 and TRBJ2-7; D may be TRBD2 (6 bases). With 0 bases removed from V and 0 bases from J, the gap between germline ends came to 18 bases. CDR3 length: 18 residues. Germline loops: CDR1 MDHEN, CDR2 SYDVKM. The CDR3 nucleotides are TGTGCCAGCAGTTTATGGGGTCGGAGGGGAGTACACTCCTACGAGCAGTACTTC. Translation: CASSLWGRRGVHSYEQYF.

In this sample, this clone turned up once. V is TRBV7-3 and J is TRBJ2-5; D is possibly TRBD2 (6 bases). Germline CDR1 reads SGHTA; CDR2 reads FQGTGA. V gave up 5 bases and J gave up 1 base, with 11 bases separating them. The CDR3 runs 14 residues. The CDR3 DNA sequence: TGTGCCAGCAGCCGCGGGACTTCCCAAGAGACCCAGTACTTC. This translates into CASSRGTSQETQYF.

The genes are TRBV27 and TRBJ2-7; D may be TRBD1 (5 bases). Deletions cut 0 bases from V and 8 bases from J, with 8 bases between. CDR1 is MNHEY and CDR2 is SMNVEV in the germline V gene (reference sequence). The CDR3 has 12 amino acids. CDR3 residues: CASSLSKGKQYF. CDR3 coding DNA: TGTGCCAGCAGTTTATCGAAGGGGAAGCAGTACTTC.

The chain carries TRBV6-2 or TRBV6-3 and TRBJ1-1; perhaps TRBD1 as D (6 bases). Trimming shortened V by 6 bases and J by 5 bases, and 16 bases separated the two germline ends. The CDR3 runs 14 residues. Germline CDR1 reads MNHEY; CDR2 reads SVGEGT. CDR3 sequence: CASSPVGGRTEAFF. The CDR3, as DNA: TGTGCCAGCAGCCCCGTAGGGGGTCGGACTGAAGCTTTCTTT.

The chain links TRBV15 to TRBJ2-5; D perhaps matches TRBD1 (6 bases). Trimming left V 2 bases short and J 4 bases short, with 8 bases between. Looked up from germline, CDR1 is LNHNV and CDR2 is YYDKDF (reference sequence). This CDR3 is 13 amino acids long. The chain's CDR3 is CATSRQGSETQYF. CDR3 in DNA: TGTGCCACCAGCAGACAGGGGTCAGAGACCCAGTACTTC.

This rearrangement joins TRBV4-3 to TRBJ2-1; TRBD2 aligns across 9 bases. CDR3 length: 16 residues. Germline V gene data show CDR1 as LGHNA and CDR2 as YSLEER. V lost 0 bases to trimming and J lost 7 bases; unmatched junction nucleotides: 7. CDR3 region: CASSQDPSGIGNEQFF. The CDR3 region has the DNA TGCGCCAGCAGCCAAGACCCTAGCGGGATAGGGAATGAGCAGTTCTTC.

This chain links TRBV4-3 with TRBJ1-2, with D possibly being TRBD1 (6 bases). The CDR3 contains 17 residues. Germline CDR1 is LGHNA and CDR2 is YSLEER. V lost 0 bases and J lost 1, with 15 bases in between. In nucleotides, the CDR3 is TGCGCCAGCAGCCAAGATTTTCGGGGGGCGAATAACTATGGCTACACCTTC. It is translated as CASSQDFRGANNYGYTF.

The gene calls are TRBV10-3 and TRBJ2-6; 7 bases line up with TRBD1. The trim removed 11 bases at V and 2 bases at J, leaving 6 bases unmatched. Germline V CDR1 and CDR2: ENHRY, SYGVKD. The CDR3 spans 14 residues. This CDR3 is CAATGVPGANVLTF. DNA of the CDR3: TGTGCCGCTACAGGGGTCCCTGGGGCCAACGTCCTGACTTTC.

This clone was seen at least ten times. This chain's CDR3 is CASSLDPTGSYGYTF. The CDR3 coding sequence is TGTGCCAGCAGCTTAGACCCGACAGGGTCCTATGGCTACACCTTC. The chain joins TRBV11-3 to TRBJ1-2; 7 nucleotides line up with TRBD1. The CDR3 contains 15 residues. Germline V lookup: CDR1 SGHNT, CDR2 YENEEA. Trimming cost V 0 bases and J 4 bases; bases outside gene matches: 5.